The 9 T cell receptor beta chains below all came from one sample that was sequenced in a study of blood T cell repertoires in COVID-19. The assay was immunoSEQ multiplex PCR, and TCRdb's table has in-frame clones only and misses some. This table holds 500,000 or so clones, about nine tenths found once. Sequencing input: PBMCs or T cells enriched from blood (not recorded which). The receptor source for this set is a woman aged 18-29 years who had recovered from COVID-19.

This clone showed up just once. V usage is TRBV19 and J usage is TRBJ1-5, with 7 bases matching TRBD1. CDR1 is LNHDA, CDR2 SQIVND, per germline (reference sequence). The V segment lost 7 bases and the J segment 1 base; nucleotides outside the gene matches: 10. The CDR3 totals 16 residues. CDR3 amino acids: CASNAQGGISNQPQHF. DNA of the CDR3: TGTGCCAGTAATGCCCAGGGGGGTATAAGCAATCAGCCCCAGCATTTT.

This sequence joins TRBV5-4 and TRBJ2-3; TRBD2 agrees at 8 bases. The CDR3 length is 15 residues. From germline, CDR1 is SGHNT and CDR2 YYREEE (reference sequence). V was clipped by 2 bases and J by 6 bases; unmatched bases: 8. CDR3 in DNA: TGTGCCAGCAGCTTTACCCGGGGGGGCGGGGATACGCAGTATTTT. Translation gives CASSFTRGGGDTQYF. Using reference TRBV5-4 and TRBJ2-3 for the parts outside the CDR3, the full variable domain is ETGVTQSPTHLIKTRGQQVTLRCSSQSGHNTVSWYQQALGQGPQFIFQYYREEENGRGNFPPRFSGLQFPNYSSELNVNALELDDSALYLCASSFTRGGGDTQYFGPGTRLTVL.

The rearrangement joins TRBV6-5 to TRBJ2-5; TRBD2 is a possible D gene (5 bases). Germline V gives CDR1 MNHEY, CDR2 SVGAGI. The CDR3 has 15 residues. V was shortened by 4 bases and J by 5 bases, with 17 bases between the two germline ends. The CDR3 DNA follows: TGTGCCAGCAGTTTTGCACCTAGCTATGGGGAGACCCAGTACTTC. Its protein is CASSFAPSYGETQYF.

Written as DNA, the CDR3 is TGTGCCAGCAGCCCCGCGGCGGGGGTCGAGACCCAGTACTTC. Translating it yields CASSPAAGVETQYF. This chain joins TRBV9 and TRBJ2-5; 7 bases align to TRBD2. The CDR3 contains 14 residues. Germline V gene sequence: CDR1 SGDLS, CDR2 YYNGEE. The V and J ends lost 4 bases and 5 bases, in that order; junction bases with no gene match: 8.

The chain has TRBV28 and TRBJ1-4; 7 positions match TRBD1. The V gene's germline CDR1 is MDHEN and CDR2 SYDVKM. The trim removed 4 bases at V and 0 bases at J, leaving 2 bases unmatched. The CDR3 contains 15 residues. CDR3 sequence (DNA): TGTGCCAGCAGTTCCCAGGGGGCAACTAATGAAAAACTGTTTTTT. Encoded protein: CASSSQGATNEKLFF.

The chain has TRBV19 and TRBJ2-4, with D possibly TRBD2 on 6 matching bases. Germline-derived CDR1 and CDR2 are LNHDA and SQIVND (reference sequence). The ends were cut back, 3 bases at V and 0 bases at J, with 12 bases in the middle. This CDR3 has 16 amino acids. CDR3 DNA sequence: TGTGCCAGTAGTATGGGTTTCGGGGGAGCCAAAAACATTCAGTACTTC. This sequence encodes CASSMGFGGAKNIQYF. The full variable domain, its missing parts supplied by reference TRBV19 and TRBJ2-4, is DGGITQSPKYLFRKEGQNVTLSCEQNLNHDAMYWYRQDPGQGLRLIYYSQIVNDFQKGDIAEGYSVSREKKESFPLTVTSAQKNPTAFYLCASSMGFGGAKNIQYFGAGTRLSVL.

The chain recombines TRBV5-1 with TRBJ2-7, with 11 bases that match TRBD1. The CDR3 is 15 residues long. Looked up from germline, CDR1 is SGHRS and CDR2 is YFSETQ. J gave up 3 bases and V 4 bases, and 6 bases lay outside the gene matches. CDR3 nucleotide sequence: TGCGCCAGCAGCCGGGAAGGGACAGGGGGCTACGAGCAGTACTTC. Protein: CASSREGTGGYEQYF.

This clone was counted between two and nine times. The chain is built from TRBV2 and TRBJ2-1; 8 nucleotides align to TRBD2. The CDR3 extends over 15 amino acids. The V gene's germline CDR1 is SNHLY and CDR2 FYNNEI. The junction had 9 bases not matched to a gene; V was cut back by 8 bases and J by 3 bases. CDR3 in amino acids: CASYNRGGGYNEQFF. In DNA form, the CDR3 reads TGTGCCAGCTACAACCGGGGGGGCGGCTACAATGAGCAGTTCTTC.

The rearrangement joins TRBV19 to TRBJ1-1, with D possibly being TRBD1 (5 bases). V was pared by 7 bases and J by 7 bases, with 19 bases between. CDR1 LNHDA and CDR2 SQIVND come from the germline V gene (reference sequence). The CDR3 is 14 residues long. CDR3 in amino acids: CASKAGIPSGEAFF. The DNA for the CDR3 is TGTGCCAGTAAGGCAGGGATCCCCTCAGGTGAAGCTTTCTTT.